This T cell receptor (beta chain) was obtained from a study of T cell clonality in common variable immunodeficiency (dated by TCRdb to between 2014 and 2017). For sequencing, equivalent amounts of genomic DNA were input from CVID and control samples. For every sample, a 60 bp segment covering the rearranged TCRbeta CDR3 region was amplified and then sequenced. The immunoSEQ assay, a bias-corrected multiplex PCR with high-throughput sequencing, was employed for TCRbeta amplification. The authors' pipeline ran thus. Every unique nucleotide sequence counted as a clone and was annotated with V, D and J genes, copy number and frequency. Sequences were labeled productive if in frame, and non-productive if out of frame or containing stop codons. As previously described, clonality was computed from Shannon's entropy. The predicted amino acid sequences of productive clones were used to derive the mean CDR3 Kyte-Doolittle hydropathy. The R hclust function was used to hierarchically cluster scaled V gene usage with Manhattan distance and complete linkage. Sharing of clones by CDR3 amino acid sequence was evaluated by resampling 12 repertoires per group over 100 rounds. Repertoires were searched for roughly 70 published EBV-specific and approximately 240 published CMV-specific TCRbeta sequences. Analysis left out two CVID samples that produced under 10,000 sequences, so a few dozen CVID repertoires remained. TCRdb limited this immuneACCESS table to in-frame rearrangements with V and J called. A share of clones is missing; checked studies link under half to unresolved V genes, and the rest is unexplained. Clonal size and the V and J genes are those of that table, whereas D and trimming came from the DNA. In this sample, some 39,000 clones appear, none counted once only. The top ten clones comprise approximately 1.4% of the sample.

General findings and caveats noted by the study authors: Correlations of repertoire features with clinical complications were constrained by heterogeneity among patients within the CVID cohort. According to the authors, finding the cause of the higher clonality in CVID would require sequencing the repertoires of T cell subpopulations. Fewer TCRbeta clones were shared among CVID subjects than among healthy controls (p < 0.0001). CVID TCRbeta sequences reportedly showed fewer deletions and N-nucleotide insertions and lacked highly modified clones with 13 or more V deletions. TCRbeta clonality was higher in CVID subjects than in healthy controls (t-test p = 0.018), and the increase was most characteristic of about a third of subjects. Despite equal DNA input, controls averaged roughly 89,000 unique sequences per sample versus about 31,547 in CVID samples.

Most CVID patients and most healthy controls were of Caucasian heritage. From each donor, about 5 to 8.5 ml of heparinized peripheral whole blood was collected. Genomic DNA from adults with common variable immune deficiency (CVID) and from healthy adult controls was used for sequencing of TCRbeta CDR3 repertoires. A total of some 22 healthy adult volunteers (roughly twelve female and around 10 male; age range roughly 23 to 66 years, mean age about 32) were included in the control group. Diluted blood was density-centrifuged over Hypaque 1077 or Ficoll-Paque to isolate peripheral blood mononuclear cells. Unsorted mononuclear cells served as the source of genomic DNA, which was extracted either by Qiagen column purification or by a centrifugation-based method. From its cysteine to its phenylalanine, the CDR3 spans 15 amino acids. The DNA has 36 bases, all within the CDR3, and is read from base 1. V is trimmed back by 1 base and J by 9 bases, and the junction contains 5 bases that no gene match accounts for. CDR1 and CDR2 were assigned from the germline V gene (reference sequence) as PRHDT and FYEKMQ.

This clone was found a few times. The specificity of this receptor is unknown. The DNA ends 3 residues before the CDR3 does, and the rest of the CDR3 is filled in from the germline J gene. This sequence originates from a person aged 18 to 70 in good health. The chain couples TRBV13 to TRBJ2-1; 11 central bases correspond to TRBD1. What was sequenced was peripheral blood mononuclear cells. The CDR3 amino acid sequence is: CASSLDGQGASEQFF. The CDR3 bases that were read are TGTGCCAGCAGCTTAGACGGACAGGGGGCGAGTGAG.